The 30 T cell receptor beta chains given below trace back to one sample, sequenced in a study of cytotoxic CD8 clonotypes in ibrutinib-treated CLL. Repertoires were generated with immunoSEQ multiplex PCR, while TCRdb's copy carries only in-frame clones and drops some. Here the sample spans 30,000 to 40,000 clones, approximately 70% being singletons. The material was PBMCs, obtained before ibrutinib treatment. These receptor sequences come from a human donor with chronic lymphocytic leukemia.

V gene TRBV10-3 combines with J gene TRBJ1-1; TRBD1 might be the D (5 bases). The length of the CDR3 is 11 residues. Per the germline V gene, CDR1 is ENHRY and CDR2 is SYGVKD. Trimming pared 6 bases from V and 7 bases from J, leaving 9 bases between. In nucleotides, the CDR3 is TGTGCCATCAGGACAGACGGTGAAGCTTTCTTT. Translating gives CAIRTDGEAFF.

This clone was seen only a few times. V and J are TRBV27 and TRBJ1-6; 8 nucleotides line up with TRBD1. The germline gives CDR1 MNHEY, CDR2 SMNVEV (reference sequence). The CDR3 totals 16 residues. V was pared by 7 bases and J by 8 bases, with 13 bases of the junction left unmatched. The CDR3 DNA follows: TGTGCCAGCAACCCAGTAAAAGGACAGGGCTATTCACCCCTCCACTTT. Encoded protein: CASNPVKGQGYSPLHF.

The chain recombines TRBV4-1 with TRBJ1-2, with D perhaps matching TRBD1 (5 bases). The CDR3 covers 15 residues. The V gene lost 0 bases and the J gene lost 4 bases, with 12 bases spanning the gap. Germline lookup yields CDR1 MGHRA and CDR2 YSYEKL. Here the CDR3 reads CASSQEPTALYGYTF. The CDR3 DNA reads TGCGCCAGCAGCCAAGAGCCGACAGCACTCTATGGCTACACCTTC.

This chain connects TRBV11-1 to TRBJ1-6, with 9 bases identical to TRBD1. CDR1 is SGHAT, CDR2 FQDESV, per germline (reference sequence). Germline trimming cut 0 bases from V and 6 bases from J; bases unmatched to any gene: 0. The CDR3 has 15 amino acids. The CDR3 nucleotides read TGTGCCAGCAGCTTAGCGACAGGGGGTAATTCACCCCTCCACTTT. Encoded protein: CASSLATGGNSPLHF.

This chain uses TRBV7-2 with TRBJ2-2; TRBD2 aligns across 15 bases. Germline-derived CDR1 and CDR2 are SGHTA and FQGNSA. This CDR3 is 16 amino acids long. Trimming at V came to 5 bases and at J to 9 bases, leaving 7 bases not matched to a gene. CDR3 residues: CASSPRTSGGARELFF. DNA of the CDR3: TGTGCCAGCAGCCCCCGGACTAGCGGGGGGGCCCGGGAGCTGTTTTTT.

The chain employs TRBV5-1 and TRBJ2-1; D gene uncertain. The V and J ends lost 8 bases and 3 bases respectively, with 9 bases between them. This CDR3 has 12 residues. From germline, CDR1 is SGHRS and CDR2 YFSETQ. The CDR3 DNA reads TGCGCCAGTACCACGAACTACAATGAGCAGTTCTTC. Translation: CASTTNYNEQFF.

This sequence joins TRBV27 and TRBJ1-2; D gene unclear. The V and J ends lost 5 bases and 1 base respectively, with 11 bases between them. Germline lookup yields CDR1 MNHEY and CDR2 SMNVEV (reference sequence). CDR3 length equals 14 residues. The CDR3 region has the DNA TGTGCCAGCAGTCCAAGATGGGATAACTATGGCTACACCTTC. It encodes CASSPRWDNYGYTF.

This chain connects TRBV5-8 to TRBJ1-3; no firm D call. This CDR3 contains 14 residues. The ends were cut back, 0 bases at V and 2 bases at J, with 6 bases in the middle. Germline V lookup: CDR1 SGHTS, CDR2 YDEGEE. CDR3 protein: CASSLGTAGNTIYF. The CDR3, as DNA: TGTGCCAGCAGCTTGGGGACGGCTGGAAACACCATATATTTT.

This clone was detected a few times. The chain links TRBV30 to TRBJ1-1; 7 bases align to TRBD1. Per the germline V gene, CDR1 is GTSNPN and CDR2 is SVGIG (reference sequence). This CDR3 region has 13 residues. V lost 4 bases and J lost 3; bases outside the gene matches: 5. CDR3 sequence: CAWTRGADTEAFF. In nucleotides, the CDR3 is TGTGCCTGGACCAGGGGGGCGGACACTGAAGCTTTCTTT. Full variable domain (rest looked up from reference TRBV30 and TRBJ1-1): SQTIHQWPATLVQPVGSPLSLECTVEGTSNPNLYWYRQAAGRGLQLLFYSVGIGQISSEVPQNLSASRPQDRQFILSSKKLLLSDSGFYLCAWTRGADTEAFFGQGTRLTVV.

The chain has TRBV6-5 and TRBJ2-1; 10 positions match TRBD1. In germline, CDR1 is MNHEY, CDR2 SVGAGI. CDR3 size: 14 residues. The V segment lost 6 bases and the J segment 7 bases; nucleotides outside the gene matches: 6. CDR3 nucleotide sequence: TGTGCCAGCAGCCTCGACAGGGGGCAAAATGAGCAGTTCTTC. Residues: CASSLDRGQNEQFF.

This clone was found a few times. The chain joins TRBV7-2 to TRBJ1-2; TRBD1 matches 9 bases. CDR1 is SGHTA and CDR2 is FQGNSA in the germline V gene. This CDR3 region has 15 residues. J lost 8 bases, V lost 5 bases, and 12 bases had no gene match. The CDR3 loop reads CASSAYSGQGRGYTF. The CDR3 region has the DNA TGTGCCAGCAGCGCATACTCGGGACAGGGCCGCGGCTACACCTTC.

This clone has just a few counts. The rearrangement joins TRBV19 to TRBJ2-7; D not resolved. The V gene's germline CDR1 is LNHDA and CDR2 SQIVND (reference sequence). V dropped 6 bases and J dropped 7 bases, with 10 bases sitting between them. CDR3 length: 11 residues. The CDR3 DNA reads as TGTGCCAGTAGCACATCAAGGGAGCAGTACTTC. It yields the protein CASSTSREQYF.

The gene calls are TRBV7-6 and TRBJ2-5; 7 bases are shared with TRBD1. This CDR3 region has 20 residues. J gave up 3 bases and V 4 bases, and 23 bases lay outside the gene matches. The germline V gene has CDR1 SGHVS and CDR2 FNYEAQ. CDR3 protein: CASSSPGQNPHLTPKETQYF. CDR3 nucleotides: TGTGCCAGCAGCTCTCCGGGACAGAACCCTCATCTCACACCCAAAGAGACCCAGTACTTC.

The V call is TRBV28, the J call TRBJ2-7; TRBD1 is a possible D gene (5 bases). Per the germline V gene, CDR1 is MDHEN and CDR2 is SYDVKM. This CDR3 spans 13 amino acids. V was shortened by 3 bases and J by 3 bases, with 9 bases between the two germline ends. The CDR3 region is CASSFQGDYEQYF. The CDR3 nucleotides read TGTGCCAGCAGTTTCCAGGGTGACTACGAGCAGTACTTC.

The chain combines TRBV9 with TRBJ2-3; TRBD1 might be the D (6 bases). The CDR3 consists of 11 residues. Trimming took off 4 bases at V and 11 bases at J, with 11 bases between the two ends. In germline, CDR1 is SGDLS, CDR2 YYNGEE. The CDR3 loop reads CASSRDIEQYF. Here the CDR3 DNA reads TGTGCCAGCAGCAGGGACATCGAGCAGTATTTT.

The chain joins TRBV7-7 to TRBJ2-2; the D gene is possibly TRBD1 (5 bases). The germline V gene encodes CDR1 SSHAT and CDR2 FNYEAQ (reference sequence). Trimming stripped 5 bases from V and 4 bases from J, with 17 bases between. The CDR3 loop spans 16 amino acids. The CDR3 loop is CASSKGPGLGTGELFF. CDR3 nucleotides: TGTGCCAGCAGCAAGGGGCCAGGTTTGGGCACCGGGGAGCTGTTTTTT.

The rearrangement uses TRBV28 and TRBJ1-1, with TRBD1 matching 7 bases. V gave up 2 bases and J gave up 1 base; unmatched junction bases: 13. Germline V gives CDR1 MDHEN, CDR2 SYDVKM. This CDR3 is built from 18 residues. The CDR3 protein is CASSLGLPGGGGNTEAFF. The CDR3 DNA reads as TGTGCCAGCAGTTTAGGGCTCCCAGGGGGAGGCGGGAACACTGAAGCTTTCTTT.

The chain combines TRBV10-2 with TRBJ2-1; D ambiguous. Germline V gene data show CDR1 as WSHSY and CDR2 as SAAADI. The CDR3 consists of 11 residues. V shed 7 bases and J shed 8 bases, with 9 bases lying between them. The CDR3 DNA reads TGCGCCAGCACCATGTGGTATGAGCAGTTCTTC. Translated, it gives CASTMWYEQFF.

The chain carries TRBV7-2 and TRBJ2-3, with 8 bases fitting TRBD2. Looked up from germline, CDR1 is SGHTA and CDR2 is FQGNSA. J gave up 8 bases and V 4 bases, and 2 bases lay outside the gene matches. This CDR3 is built from 12 residues. The chain's CDR3 is CASSSTSGTQYF. Written as DNA, the CDR3 is TGTGCCAGCAGCTCAACTAGCGGTACGCAGTATTTT.

The chain employs TRBV7-2 and TRBJ2-3; D is uncertain. The CDR3 length is 15 residues. CDR1 and CDR2 from the germline V gene are SGHTA and FQGNSA. V lost 5 bases to trimming and J lost 1 base, with 13 bases between them. The CDR3 loop reads CASSRPGLGTDTQYF. Written as DNA, the CDR3 is TGTGCCAGCAGCCGACCTGGGTTAGGCACAGATACGCAGTATTTT.

The chain has TRBV7-9 and TRBJ1-2, with D perhaps matching TRBD1 (5 bases). This CDR3 spans 14 amino acids. Germline CDR1 is SEHNR and CDR2 is FQNEAQ (reference sequence). Trimming pared 4 bases from V and 0 bases from J, leaving 9 bases between. The CDR3: CASSSRAANYGYTF. CDR3 DNA: TGTGCCAGCAGCTCCAGGGCAGCTAACTATGGCTACACCTTC. Together with reference TRBV7-9 and TRBJ1-2, the CDR3 gives the full variable domain: DTGVSQNPRHKITKRGQNVTFRCDPISEHNRLYWYRQTLGQGPEFLTYFQNEAQLEKSRLLSDRFSAERPKGSFSTLEIQRTEQGDSAMYLCASSSRAANYGYTFGSGTRLTVV.

This clone has more than one count but fewer than ten. CDR3 loop: CASSGAGTGGAGELFF. The CDR3 region has the DNA TGCGCCAGCAGCGGAGCCGGGACAGGGGGAGCCGGGGAGCTGTTTTTT. V usage is TRBV5-1 and J usage is TRBJ2-2; TRBD1 matches at 11 bases. The V and J ends lost 4 bases and 6 bases, in that order; junction bases with no gene match: 8. Germline V gene data show CDR1 as SGHRS and CDR2 as YFSETQ. The CDR3 runs 16 residues.

The chain couples TRBV6-5 to TRBJ1-2, with a weak D call TRBD1 (6 bases). The CDR3 extends over 14 amino acids. V lost 6 bases, J lost 2 bases, and 13 bases lay in between. Germline CDR1 reads MNHEY; CDR2 reads SVGAGI. Here the CDR3 DNA reads TGTGCCAGCAGCAATAGGGGGACAAACTATGGCTACACCTTC. Amino acids: CASSNRGTNYGYTF.

The chain links TRBV5-1 to TRBJ2-3, with 8 bases lining up with TRBD2. J was trimmed by 3 bases and V by 4 bases; bases with no gene match: 10. The CDR3 consists of 16 residues. The germline gives CDR1 SGHRS, CDR2 YFSETQ. CDR3 sequence (DNA): TGCGCCAGCAGCACCGTAGCGGGGACTGGGACAGATACGCAGTATTTT. Protein sequence: CASSTVAGTGTDTQYF.

The chain carries TRBV7-2 and TRBJ2-3; 10 positions match TRBD2. Germline V gene sequence: CDR1 SGHTA, CDR2 FQGNSA. The CDR3 loop spans 15 amino acids. V lost 5 bases to trimming and J lost 6 bases; unmatched junction nucleotides: 8. The CDR3 nucleotides are TGTGCCAGCAGCCCAGGGACTAGCGCCTACGATACGCAGTATTTT. It is translated as CASSPGTSAYDTQYF.

The chain carries TRBV29-1 and TRBJ1-2, with D unclear. Per the germline V gene, CDR1 is SQVTM and CDR2 is ANQGSEA. Trimming removed 3 bases at V and 8 bases at J, with 19 bases between. CDR3 size: 14 residues. The CDR3, as DNA: TGCAGCGTTGATTTAAAGACTCGCTGGGAAGGCTACACCTTC. Translating gives CSVDLKTRWEGYTF.

The chain has TRBV7-2 and TRBJ2-7; D remains unclear. V was trimmed by 1 base and J by 1 base, leaving 5 bases between them. The germline CDR1 and CDR2 sequences are SGHTA and FQGNSA. The length of the CDR3 is 13 residues. CDR3: CASSLGDSYEQYF. In DNA, the CDR3 is TGTGCCAGCAGCTTAGGGGATTCCTACGAGCAGTACTTC.

The chain carries TRBV11-3 and TRBJ1-6, with 7 nucleotides matching TRBD1. The V and J ends lost 1 base and 8 bases, in that order; junction bases with no gene match: 11. Germline assignment: CDR1 SGHNT and CDR2 YENEEA. CDR3 length: 17 residues. This chain's CDR3 is CASSLVPAGQLDSPLHF. DNA of the CDR3: TGTGCCAGCAGCTTAGTGCCGGCGGGACAGTTGGATTCACCCCTCCACTTT.

This chain connects TRBV7-8 to TRBJ2-7; 9 nucleotides match TRBD2. The CDR3 runs to 17 residues. Unmatched junction bases numbered 11, after V lost 2 bases and J lost 3 bases. CDR1 is SGHVS, CDR2 FQNEAQ, per germline. The CDR3 DNA follows: TGTGCCAGCAGCTTAACTTCAGTAGCGGGAGACAACTACGAGCAGTACTTC. It codes for CASSLTSVAGDNYEQYF. The whole variable domain, remainder taken from reference TRBV7-8 and TRBJ2-7, is GAGVSQSPRYKVAKRGQDVALRCDPISGHVSLFWYQQALGQGPEFLTYFQNEAQLDKSGLPSDRFFAERPEGSVSTLKIQRTQQEDSAVYLCASSLTSVAGDNYEQYFGPGTRLTVT.

In this sample, this clone turned up a few times. The V call is TRBV11-2, the J call TRBJ2-5; tentative D call: TRBD2 (7 bases). The ends were cut back, 5 bases at V and 5 bases at J, with 15 bases in the middle. Germline V gene lookup returns CDR1 SGHAT and CDR2 FQNNGV. The CDR3 extends over 14 amino acids. This CDR3 reads CASSPRGGSETQYF. In DNA, the CDR3 is TGTGCCAGCAGCCCGAGGGGGGGGAGTGAGACCCAGTACTTC.